The T cell receptor beta chain described here comes from a study of T cell changes during pregnancy in multiple sclerosis. Repertoires were generated with immunoSEQ multiplex PCR, while TCRdb's copy carries only in-frame clones and drops some. The sample yields about 76,000 clones, 90% to 95% seen once. Trimming shortened V by 4 bases and J by 7 bases, and 13 bases separated the two germline ends. This CDR3 is built from 14 residues. The germline CDR1 and CDR2 sequences are MNHEY and SVGAGI. The chain carries TRBV6-5 and TRBJ2-2; tentative D call: TRBD1 (6 bases). The sample consisted of peripheral blood, taken in the first trimester of pregnancy. The TCR sequence derives from a female donor in good health, enrolled as a control in a pregnancy study. CDR3: CASSSGQQNGELFF. The CDR3 coding sequence is TGTGCCAGCAGTTCAGGACAGCAGAACGGGGAGCTGTTTTTT.